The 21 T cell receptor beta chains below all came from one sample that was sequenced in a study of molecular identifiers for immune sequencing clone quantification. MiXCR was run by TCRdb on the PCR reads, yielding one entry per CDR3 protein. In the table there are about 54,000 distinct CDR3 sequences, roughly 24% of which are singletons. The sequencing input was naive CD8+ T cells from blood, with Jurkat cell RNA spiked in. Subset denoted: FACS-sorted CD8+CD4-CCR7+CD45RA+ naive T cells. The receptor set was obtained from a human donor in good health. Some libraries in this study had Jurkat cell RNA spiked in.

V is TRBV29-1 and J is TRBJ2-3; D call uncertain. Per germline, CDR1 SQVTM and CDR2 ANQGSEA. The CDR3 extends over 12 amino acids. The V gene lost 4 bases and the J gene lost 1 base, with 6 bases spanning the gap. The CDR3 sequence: CSVVVGTDTQYF. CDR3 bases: TGCAGCGTTGTGGTCGGCACAGATACGCAGTATTTT.

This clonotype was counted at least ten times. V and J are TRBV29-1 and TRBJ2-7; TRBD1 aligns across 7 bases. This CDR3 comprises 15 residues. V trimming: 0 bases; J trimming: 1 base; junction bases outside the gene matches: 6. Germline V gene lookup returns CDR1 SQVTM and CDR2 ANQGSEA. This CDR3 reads CSVEDLMGQSYEQYF. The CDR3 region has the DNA TGCAGCGTTGAAGATCTTATGGGACAGTCCTACGAGCAGTACTTC.

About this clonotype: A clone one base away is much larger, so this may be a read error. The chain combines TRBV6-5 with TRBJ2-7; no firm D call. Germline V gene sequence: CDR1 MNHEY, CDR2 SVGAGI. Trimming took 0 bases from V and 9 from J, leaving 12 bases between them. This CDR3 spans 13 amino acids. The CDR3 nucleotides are TGTGCCAGCAGTTACTCGCGGCAAAACGGGCAGTACTTC. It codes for CASSYSRQNGQYF.

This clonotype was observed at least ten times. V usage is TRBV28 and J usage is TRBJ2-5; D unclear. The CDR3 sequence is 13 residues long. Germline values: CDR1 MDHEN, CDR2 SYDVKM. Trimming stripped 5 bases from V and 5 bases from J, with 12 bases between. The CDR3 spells CASSPRYPETQYF. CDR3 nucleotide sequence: TGTGCCAGCAGTCCCCGTTATCCTGAGACCCAGTACTTC.

In DNA form, the CDR3 reads TGTGCCAGCAGAACGGGCTACAGGGGGACCCACAATCAGCCCCAGCATTTT. Protein sequence: CASRTGYRGTHNQPQHF. The chain uses TRBV6-2 or TRBV6-3 and TRBJ1-5; 8 nucleotides line up with TRBD1. CDR3 length equals 17 residues. The germline CDR1 and CDR2 sequences are MNHEY and SVGEGT. The J segment lost 3 bases and the V segment lost 6 bases, leaving 13 bases of the junction unmatched.

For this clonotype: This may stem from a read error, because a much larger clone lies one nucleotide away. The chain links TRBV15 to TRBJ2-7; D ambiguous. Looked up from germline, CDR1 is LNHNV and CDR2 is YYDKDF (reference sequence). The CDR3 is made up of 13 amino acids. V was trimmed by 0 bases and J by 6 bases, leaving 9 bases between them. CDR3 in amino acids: CATSRDRTCEQYF. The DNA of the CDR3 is TGTGCCACCAGCAGAGATCGGACCTGCGAGCAGTACTTC. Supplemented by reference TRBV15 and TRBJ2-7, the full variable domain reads DAMVIQNPRYQVTQFGKPVTLSCSQTLNHNVMYWYQQKSSQAPKLLFHYYDKDFNNEADTPDNFQSRRPNTSFCFLDIRSPGLGDTAMYLCATSRDRTCEQYFGPGTRLTVT.

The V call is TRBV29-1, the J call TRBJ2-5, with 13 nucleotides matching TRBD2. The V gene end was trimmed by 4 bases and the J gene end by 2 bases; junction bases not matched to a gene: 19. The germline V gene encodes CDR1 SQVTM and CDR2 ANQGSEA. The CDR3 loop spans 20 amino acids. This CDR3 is CSVGGGLAGITSQVQETQYF. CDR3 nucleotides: TGCAGCGTTGGAGGGGGACTAGCGGGAATCACGTCCCAAGTTCAAGAGACCCAGTACTTC.

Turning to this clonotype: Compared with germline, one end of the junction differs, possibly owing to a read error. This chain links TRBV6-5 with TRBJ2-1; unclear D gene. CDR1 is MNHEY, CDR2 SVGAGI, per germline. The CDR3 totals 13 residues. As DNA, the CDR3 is TGTGCCAGCACCCACAATGGCGGCAATAAGCAGTTCTTC. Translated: CASTHNGGNKQFF.

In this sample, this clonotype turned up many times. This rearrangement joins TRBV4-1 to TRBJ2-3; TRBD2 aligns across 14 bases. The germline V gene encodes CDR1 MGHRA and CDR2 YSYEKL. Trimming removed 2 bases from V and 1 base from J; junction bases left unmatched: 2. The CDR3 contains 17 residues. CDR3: CASSQWGLAGGTDTQYF. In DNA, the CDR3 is TGCGCCAGCAGCCAATGGGGACTAGCGGGGGGCACAGATACGCAGTATTTT.

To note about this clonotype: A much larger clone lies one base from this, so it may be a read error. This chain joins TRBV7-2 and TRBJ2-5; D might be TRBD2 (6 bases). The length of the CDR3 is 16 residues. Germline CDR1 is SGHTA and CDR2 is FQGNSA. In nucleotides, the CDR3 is TGTGCCAGCAGCCGACGTCCGCGACTAGTCCTCGAGATCCAGTACTTC. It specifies CASSRRPRLVLEIQYF.

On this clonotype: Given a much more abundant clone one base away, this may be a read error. DNA of the CDR3: TGCAGCGTTTTACCGAACACTGGAGCTTTCTTT. Translated: CSVLPNTGAFF. V is TRBV29-1 and J is TRBJ1-1; no reliable D call. This CDR3 region has 11 residues. The germline gives CDR1 SQVTM, CDR2 ANQGSEA.

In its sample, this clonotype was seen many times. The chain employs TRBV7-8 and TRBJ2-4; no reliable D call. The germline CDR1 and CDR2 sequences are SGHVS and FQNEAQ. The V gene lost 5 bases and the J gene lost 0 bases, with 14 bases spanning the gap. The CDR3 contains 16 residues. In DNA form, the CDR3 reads TGTGCCAGCAGCCCCGTCTCGGAACTAGCCAAAAACATTCAGTACTTC. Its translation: CASSPVSELAKNIQYF.

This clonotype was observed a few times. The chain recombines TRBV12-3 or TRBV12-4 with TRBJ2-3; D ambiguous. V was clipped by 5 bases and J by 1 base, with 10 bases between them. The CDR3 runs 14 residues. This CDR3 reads CASSPLLRTDTQYF. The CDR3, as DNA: TGTGCCAGCAGTCCCCTGCTTCGCACAGATACGCAGTATTTT.

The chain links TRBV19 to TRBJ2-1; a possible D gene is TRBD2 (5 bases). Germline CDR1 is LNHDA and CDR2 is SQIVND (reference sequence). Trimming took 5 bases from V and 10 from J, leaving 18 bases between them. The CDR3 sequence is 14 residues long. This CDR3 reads CASSESSYDGEQFF. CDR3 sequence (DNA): TGTGCCAGTAGTGAGTCTAGCTACGACGGGGAGCAGTTCTTC.

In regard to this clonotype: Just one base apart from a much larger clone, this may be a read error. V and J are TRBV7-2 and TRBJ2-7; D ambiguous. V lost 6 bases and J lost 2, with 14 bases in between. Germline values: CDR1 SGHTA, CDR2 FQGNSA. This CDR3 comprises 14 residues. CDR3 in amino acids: CASSSVGRAYEQYF. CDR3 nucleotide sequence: TGTGCCAGCAGTTCCGTGGGAAGGGCCTACGAGCAGTACTTC.

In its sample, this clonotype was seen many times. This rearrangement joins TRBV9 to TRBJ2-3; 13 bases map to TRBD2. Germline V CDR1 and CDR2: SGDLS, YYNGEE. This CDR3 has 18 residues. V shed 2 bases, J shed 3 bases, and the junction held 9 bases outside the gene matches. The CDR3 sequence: CASSVSPLAGGRTDTQYF. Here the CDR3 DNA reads TGTGCCAGCAGCGTGAGCCCACTAGCGGGGGGGAGGACAGATACGCAGTATTTT.

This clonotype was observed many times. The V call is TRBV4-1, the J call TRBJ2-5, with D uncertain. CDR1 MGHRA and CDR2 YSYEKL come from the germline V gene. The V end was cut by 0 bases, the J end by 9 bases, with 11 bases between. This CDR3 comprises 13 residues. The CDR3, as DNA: TGCGCCAGCAGCCAAGAACCGCTTGGGGCCCAGTACTTC. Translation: CASSQEPLGAQYF.

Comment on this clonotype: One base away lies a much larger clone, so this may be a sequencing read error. CDR3 bases: TGTGCCAGCAGTCTAGGGACACCCACTGAAGCTTTCTTT. Residues: CASSLGTPTEAFF. The chain links TRBV6-5 to TRBJ1-1, with a possible D match to TRBD1 (6 bases). Germline V gene data show CDR1 as MNHEY and CDR2 as SVGAGI. The CDR3 has 13 residues. The V end lost 5 bases, the J end lost 4 bases, and 11 bases lay between the germline ends.

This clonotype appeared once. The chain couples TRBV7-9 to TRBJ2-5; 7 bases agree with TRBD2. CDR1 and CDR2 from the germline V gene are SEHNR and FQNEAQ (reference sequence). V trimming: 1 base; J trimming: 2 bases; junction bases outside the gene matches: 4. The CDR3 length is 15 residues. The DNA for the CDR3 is TGTGCCAGCAGCTTAGTACTAGCGTGGCAAGAGACCCAGTACTTC. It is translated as CASSLVLAWQETQYF.

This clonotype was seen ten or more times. CDR3 sequence reads: CSASLGLAYEQYF. CDR3 in DNA: TGCAGTGCTAGTTTGGGACTAGCCTACGAGCAGTACTTC. This chain joins TRBV20-1 and TRBJ2-7, with 8 bases matching TRBD2. Trimming removed 3 bases from V and 2 bases from J; junction bases left unmatched: 3. CDR1 and CDR2 (germline): DFQATT, SNEGSKA (reference sequence). This CDR3 has 13 residues.

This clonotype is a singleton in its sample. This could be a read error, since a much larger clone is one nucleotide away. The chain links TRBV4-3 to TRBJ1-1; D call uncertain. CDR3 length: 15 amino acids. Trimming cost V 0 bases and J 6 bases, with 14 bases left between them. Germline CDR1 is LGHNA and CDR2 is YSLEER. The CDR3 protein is CASSQDSGRLSEAFF. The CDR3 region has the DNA TGCGCCAGCAGCCAAGATTCAGGCCGCCTCTCTGAAGCTTTCTTT.